The clone carrying this T cell receptor (beta chain) was seen once. The data derive from a study of blood T cells in healthy people across ages. Between the trimmed V and J ends, which lost 3 bases and 9 bases, there was a span of 3 bases. Germline V lookup: CDR1 MNHNY, CDR2 SVGAGI (reference sequence). The CDR3 covers 10 residues. Primed by a sample-barcoded 5' primer and a J-beta primer mix, a second PCR proceeded for 7 to 11 cycles. TCRdb re-derived calls from the 5' RACE reads in MiXCR, one entry per CDR3 protein. The sample yields 1,500,000 or so distinct CDR3 sequences, around 59% seen once. The chain has TRBV6-6 and TRBJ2-1; no clear D gene. The TCR sequence derives from a man aged 18 to 29 in good health. The sample was blood. CDR3 DNA: TGTGCCAGCAGTTATCGTGAGCAGTTCTTC. Its translation: CASSYREQFF.